The 19 T cell receptor beta chains given below trace back to one sample, sequenced in a study of T cell responses to AZD1222 COVID-19 vaccine. The table came from immunoSEQ multiplex PCR; TCRdb's copy has only in-frame clones and leaves some out. The table has about 130,000 clones, 89% seen once. The sequenced sample was peripheral blood, obtained on day 0 of AZD1222 vaccination. The receptors originated from an adult in good health.

The chain uses TRBV11-1 and TRBJ2-7; 10 nucleotides align to TRBD1. This CDR3 contains 16 residues. Germline V gene data show CDR1 as SGHAT and CDR2 as FQDESV (reference sequence). V lost 5 bases, J lost 4 bases, and 11 bases stayed unmatched. The CDR3 nucleotides read TGTGCCAGCAGCCATGGAGGGACAGGGGTGGGGTACGAGCAGTACTTC. It yields the protein CASSHGGTGVGYEQYF.

This clone has a single count. V usage is TRBV11-2 and J usage is TRBJ2-2; 9 nucleotides align to TRBD1. There are 19 residues in the CDR3. Germline CDR1 reads SGHAT; CDR2 reads FQNNGV. Unmatched junction bases numbered 15, after V lost 5 bases and J lost 2 bases. This CDR3 reads CASSIVLGDRAKNTGELFF. In DNA form, the CDR3 reads TGTGCCAGCAGCATAGTTCTTGGGGACAGGGCCAAAAACACCGGGGAGCTGTTTTTT.

This chain links TRBV28 with TRBJ1-2; D might be TRBD1 (5 bases). This CDR3 has 13 amino acids. V shed 6 bases and J shed 4 bases, with 12 bases lying between them. The germline V gene has CDR1 MDHEN and CDR2 SYDVKM. CDR3 DNA sequence: TGTGCCAGCAGACTCGGACACTTCTATGGCTACACCTTC. It yields the protein CASRLGHFYGYTF.

The chain combines TRBV6-5 with TRBJ2-2, with TRBD1 matching over 8 bases. The CDR3 loop spans 16 amino acids. V gave up 2 bases and J gave up 2 bases; unmatched junction bases: 4. CDR1 and CDR2 (germline): MNHEY, SVGAGI. The CDR3 bases are TGTGCCAGCAGTTACGGCGCAGGGGGCAACACCGGGGAGCTGTTTTTT. This gives the protein CASSYGAGGNTGELFF.

The chain has TRBV7-9 and TRBJ1-2; unclear D gene. Per germline, CDR1 SEHNR and CDR2 FQNEAQ (reference sequence). The CDR3 covers 13 residues. The V end was cut by 1 base, the J end by 2 bases, with 5 bases between. The CDR3 bases are TGTGCCAGCAGCTTAGTCCCCAACTATGGCTACACCTTC. Its protein is CASSLVPNYGYTF.

The rearrangement uses TRBV6-2 or TRBV6-3 and TRBJ2-7; D not certain. CDR3 size: 12 residues. The germline gives CDR1 MNHEY, CDR2 SVGEGT. With 2 bases removed from V and 6 bases from J, the gap between germline ends came to 8 bases. CDR3 sequence reads: CASSYADPEQYF. The CDR3 DNA reads TGTGCCAGCAGTTACGCCGATCCCGAGCAGTACTTC.

The chain has TRBV5-4 and TRBJ1-1; D perhaps matches TRBD1 (5 bases). V lost 1 base and J lost 0, with 19 bases in between. CDR1 and CDR2 from the germline V gene are SGHNT and YYREEE (reference sequence). The CDR3 extends over 18 amino acids. The chain's CDR3 is CASSLLTVSELMNTEAFF. Written as DNA, the CDR3 is TGTGCCAGCAGCTTGTTGACAGTATCGGAATTGATGAACACTGAAGCTTTCTTT.

The sample holds a few counts of this clone. The chain joins TRBV6-5 to TRBJ2-7; a possible D gene is TRBD2 (6 bases). The V gene lost 4 bases and the J gene lost 7 bases, with 14 bases spanning the gap. Germline CDR1 reads MNHEY; CDR2 reads SVGAGI. This CDR3 has 13 amino acids. This chain's CDR3 is CASSSDGSAEQYF. The CDR3 DNA is TGTGCCAGCAGTTCCGACGGGAGTGCGGAGCAGTACTTC.

The chain is built from TRBV2 and TRBJ2-7; no clear D gene. CDR1 is SNHLY, CDR2 FYNNEI, per germline. The CDR3 loop spans 14 amino acids. Trimming took off 6 bases at V and 6 bases at J, with 18 bases between the two ends. DNA of the CDR3: TGTGCCAGCAGGTCCGGGTCCATTGGGTCCGAGCAGTACTTC. This gives the protein CASRSGSIGSEQYF.

J is TRBJ1-5 and V is TRBV5-1; D might be TRBD1 (5 bases). Germline assignment: CDR1 SGHRS and CDR2 YFSETQ. With 5 bases removed from V and 9 bases from J, the gap between germline ends came to 21 bases. The CDR3 consists of 15 residues. The CDR3: CASSPDTAGGGPQHF. DNA for the CDR3: TGCGCCAGCAGTCCAGACACCGCCGGGGGAGGGCCCCAGCATTTT.

V gene TRBV9 combines with J gene TRBJ1-2; 12 positions agree with TRBD1. Germline V lookup: CDR1 SGDLS, CDR2 YYNGEE. V dropped 3 bases and J dropped 6; count of bases not matched to a gene: 9. The CDR3 runs to 16 residues. The CDR3 bases are TGTGCCAGCAGCGCGGGACAGGGGGCTGGGGGAGATGGCTACACCTTC. Encoded protein: CASSAGQGAGGDGYTF.

In its sample, this clone was seen once. The chain's CDR3 is CSASSVRTTVTNEQFF. In DNA, the CDR3 is TGCAGTGCTAGTAGTGTGAGGACCACGGTTACCAATGAGCAGTTCTTC. The V call is TRBV20-1, the J call TRBJ2-1, with unresolved D. V gave up 3 bases and J gave up 6 bases, with 21 bases separating them. The CDR3 has 16 amino acids. CDR1 is DFQATT, CDR2 SNEGSKA, per germline (reference sequence).

This clone was observed a few times. The gene calls are TRBV10-3 and TRBJ2-7; D ambiguous. The germline V and J ends were trimmed by 6 bases and 5 bases, with 26 bases remaining between them. Germline V lookup: CDR1 ENHRY, CDR2 SYGVKD. The CDR3 is 17 amino acids. The CDR3 protein is CAISEHALIRTENEQYF. The CDR3 DNA is TGTGCCATCAGCGAACATGCTCTTATACGGACGGAGAACGAGCAGTACTTC.

The chain is built from TRBV28 and TRBJ1-2, with no clear D. The V end was cut by 8 bases, the J end by 5 bases, with 12 bases between. CDR1 MDHEN and CDR2 SYDVKM come from the germline V gene. This CDR3 is built from 12 residues. The CDR3 sequence: CASRSPGYGYTF. CDR3 nucleotides: TGTGCCAGCCGCTCTCCGGGGTATGGCTACACCTTC.

V usage is TRBV24-1 and J usage is TRBJ2-3; D remains ambiguous. Germline loops: CDR1 KGHDR, CDR2 SFDVKD. Trimming stripped 1 base from V and 0 bases from J, with 7 bases between. This CDR3 is 15 amino acids long. In DNA, the CDR3 is TGTGCCACCAGTGATTTAAAGAGTAGCACAGATACGCAGTATTTT. It codes for CATSDLKSSTDTQYF.

The V gene is TRBV7-9, the J gene TRBJ1-1; no firm D call. V was shortened by 5 bases and J by 1 base, with 14 bases between the two germline ends. CDR3 length: 15 amino acids. Germline CDR1 SEHNR, CDR2 FQNEAQ (reference sequence). For the CDR3, the DNA is TGTGCCAGCAGCACGAACATCGGAGGGAACACTGAAGCTTTCTTT. Its translation is CASSTNIGGNTEAFF.

The chain couples TRBV6-1 to TRBJ1-1, with D unresolved. V lost 2 bases and J 5 bases, leaving 6 bases between the germline ends. Germline CDR1 is MNHNS and CDR2 is SASEGT. This CDR3 comprises 12 residues. In nucleotides, the CDR3 is TGTGCCAGCAGTGAACGCCCTACTGAAGCTTTCTTT. This translates into CASSERPTEAFF.

The rearrangement links TRBV7-9 to TRBJ2-2, with D perhaps matching TRBD1 (6 bases). Germline V CDR1 and CDR2: SEHNR, FQNEAQ (reference sequence). V was pared by 4 bases and J by 1 base, with 19 bases between. This CDR3 contains 18 residues. Written as DNA, the CDR3 is TGTGCCAGCAGCTCCACCTACCCGACAGGATGGAACACCGGGGAGCTGTTTTTT. Protein: CASSSTYPTGWNTGELFF.

The chain joins TRBV27 to TRBJ2-5; the D is unclear. Germline-derived CDR1 and CDR2 are MNHEY and SMNVEV (reference sequence). Deletions cut 3 bases from V and 2 bases from J, with 13 bases between. The CDR3 contains 15 residues. CDR3 amino acids: CASSLLGPGQETQYF. Here the CDR3 DNA reads TGTGCCAGCAGTTTGCTTGGGCCTGGGCAAGAGACCCAGTACTTC.